The source of this TCR beta chain is a study of blood T cell repertoires in COVID-19 (TCRdb year 2020). For the wider study: The collaborator samples originated in the United States, Italy and Spain and spanned the acute and convalescent phases of COVID-19. Where available, HLA class I and class II types were obtained from metadata supplied by the sample provider rather than from assay-based typing. A de-identified subject ID, COVID-19 status, age in years and sex were almost always included in the sample metadata. The material from the prospective study consisted of cDNA or gDNA derived from T cells, B-cell-depleted T cells, or PBMCs. Samples came from the ongoing ImmuneRACE study (first 160 participants) plus 1,254 subjects from 6 global collaborators. The repertoires were made available in a free public database intended to serve as a resource for research on the immune response to SARS-CoV-2. Deeply sampled blood TCRbeta repertoires from subjects exposed to, actively infected with, or recovered from COVID-19 were included in the dataset. The full study reports these points: How much clinical and demographic metadata was included differed by source and by participant, and the metadata was provided uncurated.

The CDR3 runs 14 amino acids, cysteine and phenylalanine included. The retained sequence is limited to the CDR3, 42 bases, with the frame set at the first base. V loses 6 bases, J loses 4 bases, and the germline ends lie 15 bases apart. CDR1 and CDR2, looked up from the germline V gene, are SNHLY and FYNNEI. TCRbeta CDR3 regions were amplified from genomic DNA using the immunoSEQ Assay, a bias-controlled multiplex PCR. In the paper's pipeline: The number of nucleated cells in each sample was estimated from the amplification of reference gene primers within the assay. To quantify the absolute abundance of each unique TCRbeta CDR3 rearrangement, sequence reads were collapsed and filtered. Productive Simpson clonality was computed per sample as the square root of Simpson's diversity index over productive rearrangements. TCRdb took this table from immuneACCESS and kept in-frame rearrangements with V and J called. Such tables lack part of the clones; where checked against another copy, unresolved V genes explain under half of the gap, and the rest is unexplained. That table gives V, J and clone size, and the DNA gave D and trimming. The sample table shows 200,000 to 250,000 clones, and approximately 91% are seen once. Clones ranked in the top ten supply 2.1% of the sample.

This clone came up once. No cognate antigen has been identified for it. No base quality values were provided; no much bigger clone lies one nucleotide off. Samples from volunteer blood donors who had recovered from COVID-19 were contributed by a second Seattle source. Each collaborating institution followed its own protocols to collect whole blood in K2EDTA tubes. Collaborator samples were shipped for TCRbeta analysis as frozen whole blood, isolated PBMCs, or DNA extracted from either sample type. Recombination connected TRBV2 to TRBJ1-2; the D gene is possibly TRBD1, with 6 bases matching. The TCR comes from a woman aged 40 to 50 who had recovered from COVID-19. Sequences were obtained from peripheral blood. The DNA sequence reads TGTGCCAGCAGCCGAGGGACACGGGGCTATGGCTACACCTTC. Translation gives CASSRGTRGYGYTF.